Listed below are T cell receptor beta chains from one sample, sequenced in a study of T cell responses to AZD1222 COVID-19 vaccine. The assay was immunoSEQ multiplex PCR, and TCRdb's table has in-frame clones only and misses some. The repertoire consists of about 120,000 clones, with about 90% occurring once and the leading ten covering 8.5% to 10%. This specimen was peripheral blood, taken on day 0 of AZD1222 vaccination. These receptors were collected from an adult in good health. Each CDR3 is given with its conserved first and last residue. The order of the fields is D gene, V gene, J gene, clone size, CDR3 protein, CDR3 DNA. A D gene is named only where the DNA matches it firmly. Rows give clone size only sometimes, using once, few, many, or a class for an expanded clone.

>-|TRBV4-3|TRBJ2-1|once
CASSQDQQPPYNEQFF
TGCGCCAGCAGCCAAGACCAGCAACCGCCCTACAATGAGCAGTTCTTC
>-|TRBV5-1|TRBJ2-2|-
CASSADTNTGELFF
TGCGCCAGCAGCGCTGACACAAACACCGGGGAGCTGTTTTTT
>TRBD2|TRBV7-8|TRBJ2-7|few
CASSLEREGPSYEQYF
TGTGCCAGCAGCTTAGAGCGGGAGGGCCCCTCCTACGAGCAGTACTTC
>-|TRBV28|TRBJ1-5|-
CASSLGFRPQHF
TGTGCCAGCAGTTTGGGGTTCCGGCCCCAGCATTTT
>-|TRBV4-3|TRBJ2-7|-
CASSQDAPGDPYEQYF
TGCGCCAGCAGCCAAGATGCGCCAGGCGACCCCTACGAGCAGTACTTC
>-|TRBV30|TRBJ2-1|-
CAWKGRDNLNEQFF
TGTGCCTGGAAGGGACGCGACAATCTCAATGAGCAGTTCTTC
>-|TRBV18|TRBJ2-3|-
CATSGFTDTQYF
TGTGCCACCTCGGGCTTCACAGATACGCAGTATTTT
>-|TRBV29-1|TRBJ1-1|once
CSVEGVGGSAFF
TGCAGCGTTGAAGGGGTCGGAGGGTCAGCTTTCTTT
>TRBD1|TRBV4-1|TRBJ1-1|-
CASSQVDRDPEAFF
TGCGCCAGCAGCCAAGTCGACAGGGACCCTGAAGCTTTCTTT
>TRBD2|TRBV5-4|TRBJ2-7|-
CASSELLAGVEQYF
TGTGCCAGCAGCGAGTTATTAGCGGGAGTCGAGCAGTACTTC
>TRBD1|TRBV5-1|TRBJ1-2|-
CASSLVWGQHSGEDYTF
TGCGCCAGCAGCTTGGTTTGGGGACAGCATTCGGGAGAGGACTACACCTTC
>TRBD1|TRBV29-1|TRBJ1-2|-
CSVELGDRVDGYTF
TGCAGCGTTGAACTGGGGGACAGGGTAGATGGCTACACCTTC
>-|TRBV7-3|TRBJ2-2|-
CASSLGAGELFF
TGTGCCAGCAGCTTAGGCGCCGGGGAGCTGTTTTTT
>-|TRBV24-1|TRBJ1-1|-
CATSDSRGGNTEAFF
TGTGCCACCAGTGATTCCCGGGGGGGGAACACTGAAGCTTTCTTT
>-|TRBV7-3|TRBJ2-3|-
CASSAKGFPDTQYF
TGTGCCAGCAGCGCTAAGGGGTTCCCAGATACGCAGTATTTT
>-|TRBV5-6|TRBJ1-4|-
CASSLEYGRSNEKLFF
TGTGCCAGCAGCTTGGAGTATGGGCGGAGTAATGAAAAACTGTTTTTT
>TRBD1|TRBV7-2|TRBJ1-4|-
CASSSRQGPWATNEKLFF
TGTGCCAGCAGCTCCCGACAGGGGCCTTGGGCGACTAATGAAAAACTGTTTTTT
>TRBD1|TRBV9|TRBJ1-2|-
CASSTQQGINYGYTF
TGTGCCAGCAGCACCCAACAGGGGATAAACTATGGCTACACCTTC
>-|TRBV6-5|TRBJ2-5|-
CAGRSGGETQYF
TGTGCCGGGAGATCAGGGGGGGAGACCCAGTACTTC
>TRBD1|TRBV9|TRBJ1-1|-
CASSGDRDLDTEAFF
TGTGCCAGCAGCGGGGACAGGGATTTGGACACTGAAGCTTTCTTT
>-|TRBV5-4|TRBJ1-1|-
CASSFGGRITEAFF
TGTGCCAGCAGCTTCGGGGGGCGTATAACTGAAGCTTTCTTT
>TRBD1|TRBV19|TRBJ1-1|-
CASTTAGGYTEAFF
TGTGCCAGTACTACGGCAGGGGGTTACACTGAAGCTTTCTTT
>-|TRBV18|TRBJ2-1|-
CASSPRAASFYNEQFF
TGTGCCAGCTCACCACGAGCGGCCTCTTTCTACAATGAGCAGTTCTTC